The 24 T cell receptor beta chains presented below share a single source sample, sequenced in a study of early T cells in non-severe SARS-CoV-2 infection. TCRdb reprocessed the 5' RACE reads via MiXCR and lists one record per CDR3 protein. The data contain 100,000 to 120,000 distinct CDR3 sequences, around an eighth of them seen just once; the ten biggest clones take up approximately 3.5%. The sample in question was whole blood, obtained at baseline. The receptors come from an adult who was a healthcare worker with PCR-confirmed SARS-CoV-2 infection or an uninfected control (not recorded which).

This clonotype was detected only a few times. The chain links TRBV20-1 to TRBJ2-5; 9 positions match TRBD1. V shed 2 bases and J 7 bases; nucleotides not matched to a gene: 5. Germline V CDR1 and CDR2: DFQATT, SNEGSKA (reference sequence). CDR3 length: 13 residues. For the CDR3, the DNA is TGCAGTGCTAGAACCGGGACAGGGATGACCCAGTACTTC. Its protein product is CSARTGTGMTQYF.

Notes on this clonotype: This may be a read error, as it is one base from a much larger clone. J is TRBJ2-1 and V is TRBV7-9, with D possibly TRBD2 on 5 matching bases. Germline V lookup: CDR1 SEHNR, CDR2 FQNEAQ (reference sequence). This CDR3 comprises 15 residues. The CDR3 DNA sequence: TGTGCCAGCAGCCCCCCGGGAACCACCTACAATGAGCTGTTCTTC. This codes for CASSPPGTTYNELFF.

V gene TRBV5-1 combines with J gene TRBJ2-2; a possible D gene is TRBD2 (6 bases). Germline V gene lookup returns CDR1 SGHRS and CDR2 YFSETQ. There are 15 residues in the CDR3. V was trimmed by 4 bases and J by 1 base, leaving 11 bases between them. CDR3 amino acids: CASSLGTLNTGELFF. The DNA for the CDR3 is TGCGCCAGCAGCCTTGGGACTCTGAACACCGGGGAGCTGTTTTTT.

This clonotype turned up a few times. The V gene is TRBV29-1, the J gene TRBJ2-1, with 9 bases fitting TRBD1. V dropped 5 bases and J dropped 6; count of bases not matched to a gene: 11. The CDR3 consists of 15 residues. In germline, CDR1 is SQVTM, CDR2 ANQGSEA. In DNA form, the CDR3 reads TGCAGCGTTACCAACCGGGACAGGGCCACCAATGAGCAGTTCTTC. Amino acids: CSVTNRDRATNEQFF.

The table lists this clonotype with a few counts. The chain recombines TRBV29-1 with TRBJ2-3, with D perhaps assigned TRBD1 or TRBD2 (6 bases each). V was cut by 4 bases and J by 6 bases, with 17 bases left in between. CDR3 size: 14 residues. CDR1 and CDR2 from the germline V gene are SQVTM and ANQGSEA. The CDR3 reads CSVVRGAFRDTQYF. CDR3 DNA sequence: TGCAGCGTTGTTAGGGGGGCCTTTAGGGATACGCAGTATTTT.

V and J are TRBV2 and TRBJ1-2; possible D gene TRBD1, 5 bases. The CDR3 sequence is 12 residues long. Trimming stripped 6 bases from V and 6 bases from J, with 11 bases between. The germline CDR1 and CDR2 sequences are SNHLY and FYNNEI. For the CDR3, the DNA is TGTGCCAGCAGCTGGGGGACCGATGGCTACACCTTC. Amino acid sequence: CASSWGTDGYTF.

This clonotype was seen repeatedly, ten times or more. This chain uses TRBV11-2 with TRBJ2-3; no definite D call. CDR1 is SGHAT and CDR2 is FQNNGV in the germline V gene. Trimming removed 3 bases from V and 6 bases from J, with 13 bases in between. This CDR3 has 14 amino acids. The CDR3 nucleotides are TGTGCCAGCAGCTTTATCGCAACTTCGGATACGCAGTATTTT. As protein: CASSFIATSDTQYF.

This rearrangement joins TRBV12-5 to TRBJ1-1; possibly TRBD1 for D (5 bases). Trimming pared 2 bases from V and 3 bases from J, leaving 13 bases between. Germline values: CDR1 LGHNT, CDR2 FRNRAP. CDR3 size: 15 residues. CDR3: CASGLSLQDYTEAFF. DNA of the CDR3: TGTGCTAGTGGTTTGTCCCTACAGGACTACACTGAAGCTTTCTTT.

Only a few counts were recorded for this clonotype. V is TRBV2 and J is TRBJ2-5; the D gene is possibly TRBD2 (5 bases). This CDR3 has 15 residues. The germline gives CDR1 SNHLY, CDR2 FYNNEI. Trimming removed 0 bases at V and 4 bases at J, with 12 bases between. The CDR3 reads CASSEAGVSSETQYF. The CDR3 nucleotides read TGTGCCAGCAGTGAAGCCGGGGTTTCCTCAGAGACCCAGTACTTC.

This clonotype has only a few counts. The CDR3 loop is CASSHSPTDTQYF. The CDR3 DNA sequence: TGCGCCAGCAGTCATTCTCCCACGGATACGCAGTATTTT. The V call is TRBV10-1, the J call TRBJ2-3; D ambiguous. V shed 5 bases and J shed 6 bases, with 12 bases lying between them. Germline lookup yields CDR1 WNHNN and CDR2 SYGVQD (reference sequence). This CDR3 region has 13 residues.

This chain connects TRBV5-1 to TRBJ1-1; D call uncertain. This CDR3 has 14 residues. Germline V gene data show CDR1 as SGHRS and CDR2 as YFSETQ. V was shortened by 2 bases and J by 2 bases, with 10 bases between the two germline ends. CDR3 in amino acids: CASSFRELNTEAFF. The CDR3 DNA reads TGCGCCAGCAGCTTCCGGGAGCTCAACACTGAAGCTTTCTTT.

A few counts support this clonotype. The rearrangement links TRBV20-1 to TRBJ2-2, with 9 bases lining up with TRBD1. V shed 6 bases and J 3 bases; nucleotides not matched to a gene: 5. CDR1 and CDR2 (germline): DFQATT, SNEGSKA (reference sequence). This CDR3 is built from 14 residues. The CDR3 here is CSAPRDRDTGELFF. The CDR3 nucleotides read TGCAGTGCCCCAAGGGACAGGGACACCGGGGAGCTGTTTTTT.

This clonotype has only a few counts. The chain is built from TRBV5-6 and TRBJ1-3, with D hard to call. This CDR3 is 15 amino acids long. CDR1 and CDR2 from the germline V gene are SGHDT and YYEEEE. V was clipped by 0 bases and J by 0 bases, with 7 bases between them. CDR3 amino acids: CASSLGPHSGNTIYF. The CDR3 DNA follows: TGTGCCAGCAGCTTGGGGCCGCACTCTGGAAACACCATATATTTT.

Only a few counts were recorded for this clonotype. The chain couples TRBV18 to TRBJ2-1; no definite D call. The CDR3 contains 12 residues. Germline V gene sequence: CDR1 KGHSH, CDR2 LQKENI. V shed 1 base and J shed 10 bases, with 8 bases lying between them. For the CDR3, the DNA is TGTGCCAGCTCACCACTCGGATACGAGCAGTTCTTC. Its protein is CASSPLGYEQFF.

This clonotype was detected ten times or more. The V call is TRBV24-1, the J call TRBJ2-3; TRBD2 agrees at 14 bases. Germline CDR1 reads KGHDR; CDR2 reads SFDVKD. The V gene end was trimmed by 3 bases and the J gene end by 4 bases; junction bases not matched to a gene: 2. The CDR3 contains 16 residues. The CDR3 DNA sequence: TGTGCCACCAGTGATCGGACTAGCGGGAGGTCAGATACGCAGTATTTT. This gives the protein CATSDRTSGRSDTQYF.

This clonotype showed up just a few times. The CDR3 loop is CASSSIGEQYF. The CDR3 region has the DNA TGTGCCAGCAGCTCGATAGGCGAGCAGTACTTC. This chain joins TRBV7-9 and TRBJ2-7, with no clear D. The CDR3 has 11 residues. V lost 4 bases to trimming and J lost 6 bases, with 7 bases between them. Germline V CDR1 and CDR2: SEHNR, FQNEAQ (reference sequence).

Regarding this clonotype: An end of the junction differs from the germline gene, which may be a read error. The gene calls are TRBV11-2 and TRBJ2-1, with 10 bases lining up with TRBD2. Germline V lookup: CDR1 SGHAT, CDR2 FQNNGV. The CDR3 runs to 15 residues. CDR3 amino acids: CANSPTSGAYNEQFF. The DNA of the CDR3 is TGTGCCAACAGCCCCACTAGCGGGGCCTACAATGAGCAGTTCTTC.

This clonotype occurred a few times. The chain links TRBV7-9 to TRBJ2-5; 7 nucleotides align to TRBD1. Germline CDR1 is SEHNR and CDR2 is FQNEAQ (reference sequence). V lost 5 bases and J lost 2; bases outside the gene matches: 8. This CDR3 is built from 15 residues. In nucleotides, the CDR3 is TGTGCCAGCAGCCCGCAGACAGGGACACAAGAGACCCAGTACTTC. Translated: CASSPQTGTQETQYF.

This chain connects TRBV11-1 to TRBJ2-3; D unresolved. This CDR3 has 13 residues. CDR1 SGHAT and CDR2 FQDESV come from the germline V gene (reference sequence). V dropped 5 bases and J dropped 5 bases, with 11 bases sitting between them. CDR3 in DNA: TGTGCCAGCAGCCCTAATCACCAAGATACGCAGTATTTT. This sequence encodes CASSPNHQDTQYF.

In this sample, this clonotype turned up a few times. The rearrangement joins TRBV5-1 to TRBJ1-4, with a weak D call TRBD1 (5 bases). The CDR3 contains 15 residues. V gave up 0 bases and J gave up 8 bases, with 14 bases separating them. Germline CDR1 is SGHRS and CDR2 is YFSETQ. In nucleotides, the CDR3 is TGCGCCAGCAGCTTGGACGGGACTATATCCGAAAAACTGTTTTTT. Translation: CASSLDGTISEKLFF.

This clonotype came up many times. The chain joins TRBV29-1 to TRBJ1-2; D may be TRBD1 (6 bases). CDR3 length equals 11 residues. CDR1 and CDR2 from the germline V gene are SQVTM and ANQGSEA. V was pared by 5 bases and J by 3 bases, with 7 bases between. CDR3 DNA sequence: TGCAGCGTTTGGACAGACTATGGCTACACCTTC. This encodes CSVWTDYGYTF. The full variable domain, its missing parts supplied by reference TRBV29-1 and TRBJ1-2, is SAVISQKPSRDICQRGTSLTIQCQVDSQVTMMFWYRQQPGQSLTLIATANQGSEATYESGFVIDKFPISRPNLTFSTLTVSNMSPEDSSIYLCSVWTDYGYTFGSGTRLTVV.

CDR3 DNA sequence: TGTGCCAGCTCACCTCGGACTAGCAGTTCCTACGAGCAGTACTTC. Its protein product is CASSPRTSSSYEQYF. This rearrangement joins TRBV18 to TRBJ2-7, with TRBD2 matching 8 bases. The V gene's germline CDR1 is KGHSH and CDR2 LQKENI. This CDR3 spans 15 amino acids. Trimming cost V 3 bases and J 1 base; bases outside gene matches: 5.

The V call is TRBV2, the J call TRBJ2-1; TRBD2 is a possible D gene (6 bases). The V gene's germline CDR1 is SNHLY and CDR2 FYNNEI. The CDR3 loop spans 14 amino acids. Trimming removed 2 bases at V and 7 bases at J, with 12 bases between. In DNA, the CDR3 is TGTGCCAGCAGTGAAATGCTGGGAGGTAATGAGCAGTTCTTC. It specifies CASSEMLGGNEQFF.

This clonotype was detected only once. This chain links TRBV6-5 with TRBJ2-2; D not certain. There are 14 residues in the CDR3. Germline lookup yields CDR1 MNHEY and CDR2 SVGAGI. V was trimmed by 1 base and J by 2 bases, leaving 5 bases between them. The chain's CDR3 is CASSYYQNTGELFF. Written as DNA, the CDR3 is TGTGCCAGCAGTTACTATCAAAACACCGGGGAGCTGTTTTTT.